This T cell receptor beta chain was profiled in a study of CD8+CD57+ T cells in acquired aplastic anemia. The study's findings and limits: Common to patients and controls were about 31 CD8+ CDR3 sequences. In CD8+ cells, Simpson's diversity showed no significant difference between patients and controls.

This clonotype has a count of ten or more. What it binds is not known. Genomic DNA served as template for TCR beta VDJ and CDR3 profiling. MiXCR, applied by TCRdb to the reads, yields one record per CDR3 protein. Of about 150,000 distinct CDR3 sequences detected, around two fifths appear once; the ten largest clones hold 6.5% to 10%. The CDR3 loop spans 17 amino acids. With V trimmed by 2 bases and J by 0 bases, 8 bases remained unmatched. Per germline, CDR1 LNHDA and CDR2 SQIVND (reference sequence). The chain couples TRBV19 to TRBJ2-3; 7 bases are shared with TRBD2. This clonotype was sampled from a human donor in good health, serving as a control. Specimen: sorted CD4+, CD8+, or CD8+CD57+ T cells (not recorded which) from PBMCs. The CDR3 nucleotides read TGTGCCAGTAGTATAAGCCCGGGACTAACGAGCACAGATACGCAGTATTTT. Its protein is CASSISPGLTSTDTQYF.